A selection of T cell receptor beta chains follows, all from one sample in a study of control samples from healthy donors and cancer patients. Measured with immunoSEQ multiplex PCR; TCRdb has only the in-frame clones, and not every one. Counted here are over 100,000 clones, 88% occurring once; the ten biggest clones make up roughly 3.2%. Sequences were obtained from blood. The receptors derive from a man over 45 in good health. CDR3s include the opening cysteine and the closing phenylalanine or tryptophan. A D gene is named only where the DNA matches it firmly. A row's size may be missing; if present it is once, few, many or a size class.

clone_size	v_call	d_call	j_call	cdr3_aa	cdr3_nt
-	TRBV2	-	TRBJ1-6	CASSEGGSYNSPLHF	TGTGCCAGCAGTGAGGGGGGCTCCTATAATTCACCCCTCCACTTT
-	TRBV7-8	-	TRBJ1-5	CASSPVRLGSQPQHF	TGTGCCAGCAGCCCAGTCCGCTTAGGTAGTCAGCCCCAGCATTTT
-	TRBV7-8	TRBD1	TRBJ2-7	CASSLGVQGSSYEQYF	TGTGCCAGCAGCTTGGGAGTACAGGGGAGCTCCTACGAGCAGTACTTC
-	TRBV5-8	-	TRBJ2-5	CASSFQATQETQYF	TGTGCCAGCAGCTTCCAGGCAACCCAAGAGACCCAGTACTTC
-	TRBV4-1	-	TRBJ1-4	CASSRIRGGQPEKLFF	TGCGCCAGCAGCCGAATAAGAGGGGGGCAGCCTGAAAAACTGTTTTTT
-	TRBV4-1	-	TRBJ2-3	CASSQVGNTQYF	TGCGCCAGCAGCCAAGTTGGGAATACGCAGTATTTT
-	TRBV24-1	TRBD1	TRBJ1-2	CATSGPGQGYGYTF	TGTGCCACCAGTGGTCCGGGACAGGGATATGGCTACACCTTC
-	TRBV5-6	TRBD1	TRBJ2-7	CASSLGTGSSYEQYF	TGTGCCAGCAGCTTGGGGACAGGGAGCTCCTACGAGCAGTACTTC
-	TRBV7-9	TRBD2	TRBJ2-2	CASTKGLAGAGELFF	TGTGCCAGCACCAAGGGACTAGCGGGGGCCGGGGAGCTGTTTTTT
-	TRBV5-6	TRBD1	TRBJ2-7	CASSPGQGIGLQYF	TGTGCCAGCAGCCCTGGACAGGGAATCGGATTGCAGTACTTC
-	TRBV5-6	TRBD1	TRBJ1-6	CASTRTGESLNSPLHF	TGTGCCAGCACCCGGACAGGGGAGAGTTTAAATTCACCCCTCCACTTT
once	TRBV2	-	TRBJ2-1	CASSIRRTTDSYNEQFF	TGTGCCAGCAGTATACGGCGGACCACCGACTCCTACAATGAGCAGTTCTTC
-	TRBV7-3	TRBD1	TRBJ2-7	CASSYGTGPYEQYF	TGTGCCAGCAGTTACGGGACAGGGCCCTACGAGCAGTACTTC
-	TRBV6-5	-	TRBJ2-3	CASVTSRTSTDTQYF	TGTGCCAGCGTTACTAGCCGTACTAGCACAGATACGCAGTATTTT
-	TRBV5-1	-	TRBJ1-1	CASSVVGPGTGTEAFF	TGCGCCAGCAGCGTGGTTGGCCCGGGAACGGGCACTGAAGCTTTCTTT
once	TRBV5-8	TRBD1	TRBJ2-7	CASSPGTGGGEQYF	TGTGCCAGCAGCCCCGGGACAGGGGGCGGCGAGCAGTACTTC
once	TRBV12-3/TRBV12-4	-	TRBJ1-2	CASSLGDGYTF	TGTGCCAGCAGTTTGGGAGATGGCTACACCTTC
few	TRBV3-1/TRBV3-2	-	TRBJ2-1	CASSARLAGVLNEQFF	TGTGCCAGCAGCGCCCGACTAGCAGGGGTCCTCAATGAGCAGTTCTTC
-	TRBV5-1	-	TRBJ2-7	CASSRTVSQNYEQYF	TGCGCCAGCAGCCGGACCGTAAGCCAGAATTACGAGCAGTACTTC
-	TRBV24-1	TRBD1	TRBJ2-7	CATSDPRTGVEQYF	TGTGCCACCAGTGATCCAAGGACAGGGGTCGAGCAGTACTTC
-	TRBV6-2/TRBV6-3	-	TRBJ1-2	CASSYGDRGYTF	TGTGCCAGCAGTTACGGTGACAGGGGCTACACCTTC
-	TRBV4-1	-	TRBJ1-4	CASSQEGAGLEKLFF	TGCGCCAGCAGCCAAGAAGGTGCAGGTTTGGAAAAACTGTTTTTT
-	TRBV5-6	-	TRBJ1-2	CASSFGGAPSGGYTF	TGTGCCAGCAGCTTCGGGGGGGCTCCTTCGGGAGGCTACACCTTC
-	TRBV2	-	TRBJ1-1	CASKGGLNTEAFF	TGTGCCAGCAAGGGGGGCTTGAACACTGAAGCTTTCTTT
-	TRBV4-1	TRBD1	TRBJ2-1	CASSQGTGGSYNEQFF	TGCGCCAGCAGCCAAGGAACAGGGGGGTCCTACAATGAGCAGTTCTTC
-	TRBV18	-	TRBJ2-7	CASSPPPPLSHEQYF	TGTGCCAGCTCACCACCGCCTCCGTTGTCACACGAGCAGTACTTC
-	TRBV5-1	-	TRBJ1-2	CASSPGPENYGYTF	TGCGCCAGCAGCCCCGGACCGGAAAACTATGGCTACACCTTC
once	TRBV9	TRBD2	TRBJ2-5	CASSMPRAGGQETQYF	TGTGCCAGCAGCATGCCGCGGGCGGGGGGTCAAGAGACCCAGTACTTC
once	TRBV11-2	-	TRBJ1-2	CASSFERGARDYGYTF	TGTGCCAGCAGCTTTGAGCGGGGGGCGAGGGACTATGGCTACACCTTC
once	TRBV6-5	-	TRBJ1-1	CASSYSATVNTEAFF	TGTGCCAGCAGTTATTCGGCGACAGTGAACACTGAAGCTTTCTTT
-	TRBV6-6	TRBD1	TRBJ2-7	CASTPGQGLPHF	TGTGCCAGCACCCCCGGACAGGGTCTCCCCCACTTC
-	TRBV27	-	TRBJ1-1	CASSFRQAIITEAFF	TGTGCCAGCAGTTTCCGCCAGGCCATCATCACTGAAGCTTTCTTT
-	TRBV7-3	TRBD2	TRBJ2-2	CASSQALATGELFF	TGTGCCAGCAGCCAAGCACTAGCGACCGGGGAGCTGTTTTTT
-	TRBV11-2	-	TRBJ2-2	CASSPQWTGELFF	TGTGCCAGCAGCCCTCAGTGGACCGGGGAGCTGTTTTTT
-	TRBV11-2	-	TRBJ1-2	CASSPAPGAGYGYTF	TGTGCCAGCAGCCCCGCCCCGGGCGCAGGATATGGCTACACCTTC
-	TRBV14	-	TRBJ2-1	CASSQGRTDNEQFF	TGTGCCAGCAGCCAAGGGAGGACAGACAATGAGCAGTTCTTC
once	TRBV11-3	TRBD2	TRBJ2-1	CASSLTSGGVDEQFF	TGTGCCAGCAGCTTGACTAGCGGGGGCGTTGATGAGCAGTTCTTC